This T cell receptor beta chain was sequenced during a study of identical twins. Losses at the gene ends were 6 bases for V and 2 bases for J; bases not matched to a gene: 5. The CDR3 runs 14 residues. Germline lookup yields CDR1 MNHNS and CDR2 SASEGT. This clonotype was picked up a small number of times. TCRdb processed the 5' RACE reads anew with MiXCR; each CDR3 protein has one entry. The profile covers approximately 630,000 distinct CDR3 sequences, with just over 7% appearing a single time and roughly 1.5% taken by the ten largest. In addition, the sample was reused for a study of yellow fever vaccine responses in identical twins.

The sequencing sample was made of PBMCs. The V call is TRBV6-1, the J call TRBJ2-5, with TRBD1 identical over 8 bases. The sequence came from a woman aged 18 to 35 in good health. The CDR3 nucleotides read TGTGCCAGCAGAAGACAGGGGCCTCAAGAGACCCAGTACTTC. Translated: CASRRQGPQETQYF.